This T cell receptor beta chain was sequenced for a study of PD-1 blockade in classical Hodgkin lymphoma. Broader study findings: A reduction in baseline TCR diversity was reportedly seen in newly diagnosed patients relative to healthy donors. Those starting nivolumab under 1 year post-ASCT were excluded. With CD4+ cells, TCR diversity rose significantly by C4D1, but not with CD8+ cells.

Germline V gene data show CDR1 as LNHDA and CDR2 as SQIVND (reference sequence). CDR3 length: 16 residues. With 10 bases removed from V and 1 base from J, the gap between germline ends came to 19 bases. By share, this clone ranks as medium-sized. Antigen specificity is unknown. Clones were read by immunoSEQ multiplex PCR, and TCRdb kept only the in-frame ones, dropping some. Of 20,000 to 25,000 clones listed, over 70% are singletons. Each and every patient relapsed after autologous stem cell transplantation, and patients got differing brentuximab vedotin exposure. Patients had relapsed/refractory classical Hodgkin lymphoma with complete response, partial response or progressive disease as best response.

This TCR derives from a human donor with classical Hodgkin lymphoma. Here the sequenced sample was peripheral blood mononuclear cells (PBMCs), taken at baseline. The chain couples TRBV19 to TRBJ2-2; D is possibly TRBD1 (6 bases). The CDR3 nucleotides are TGTGCCACCCTAGAGAAACAGGGCGTGAACACCGGGGAGCTGTTTTTT. This codes for CATLEKQGVNTGELFF.